This record concerns one TCR beta chain sequence. What it recognizes is unknown. These data are taken from a study of Ad26.COV2.S vaccination and SARS-CoV-2 variants. Whole-study results and caveats: The TCR breadth and depth analyses may have produced an underestimate of total T cell responses.

Sequenced by immunoSEQ multiplex PCR; TCRdb stores in-frame clones only, minus some. The sample shows about 180,000 clones, around 88% of them seen only once. The germline V gene has CDR1 GTSNPN and CDR2 SVGIG (reference sequence). Trimming shortened V by 2 bases and J by 6 bases, and 20 bases separated the two germline ends. The CDR3 runs 15 residues. This chain uses TRBV30 with TRBJ2-7, with D possibly TRBD2 on 6 matching bases. The source material was peripheral blood, sampled after recovery from COVID-19. This TCR was sampled from a human donor who had recovered from COVID-19. The CDR3 coding sequence is TGTGCCTGGAGTAAGGGACTCCCCAGTCTCCGCGAGCAGTACTTC. Its translation is CAWSKGLPSLREQYF.